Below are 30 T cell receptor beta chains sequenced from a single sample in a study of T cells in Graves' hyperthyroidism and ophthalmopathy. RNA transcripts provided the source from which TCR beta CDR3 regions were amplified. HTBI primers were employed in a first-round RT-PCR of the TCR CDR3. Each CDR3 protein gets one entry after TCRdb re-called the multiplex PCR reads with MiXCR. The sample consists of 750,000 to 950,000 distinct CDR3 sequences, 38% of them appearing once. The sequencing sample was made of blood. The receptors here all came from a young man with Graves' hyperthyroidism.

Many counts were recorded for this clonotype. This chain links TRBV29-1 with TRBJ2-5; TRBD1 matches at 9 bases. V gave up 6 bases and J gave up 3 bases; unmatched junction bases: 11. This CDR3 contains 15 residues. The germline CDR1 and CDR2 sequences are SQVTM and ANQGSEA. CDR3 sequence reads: CSVERLRTGEETQYF. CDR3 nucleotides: TGCAGCGTCGAACGGCTACGGACAGGGGAAGAGACCCAGTACTTC.

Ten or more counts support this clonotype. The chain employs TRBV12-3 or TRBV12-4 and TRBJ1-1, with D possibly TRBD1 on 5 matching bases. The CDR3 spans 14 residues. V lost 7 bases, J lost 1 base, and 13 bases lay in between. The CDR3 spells CASTLKGRNTEAFF. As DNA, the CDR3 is TGTGCCAGCACCCTGAAGGGGAGGAACACTGAAGCTTTCTTT.

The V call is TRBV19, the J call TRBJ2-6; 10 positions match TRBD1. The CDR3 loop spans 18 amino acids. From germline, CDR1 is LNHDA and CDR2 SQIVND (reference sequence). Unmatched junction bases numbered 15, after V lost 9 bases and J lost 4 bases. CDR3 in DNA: TGTGCCAGCCTTCCCCCCCCGGGACAGGGGACCGGGGCCAACGTCCTGACTTTC. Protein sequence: CASLPPPGQGTGANVLTF.

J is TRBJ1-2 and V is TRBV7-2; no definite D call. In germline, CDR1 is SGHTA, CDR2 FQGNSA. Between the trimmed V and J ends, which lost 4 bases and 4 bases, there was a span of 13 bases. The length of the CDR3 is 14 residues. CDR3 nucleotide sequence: TGTGCCAGCAGCTCCTTAACTTCTACCTATGGCTACACCTTC. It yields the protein CASSSLTSTYGYTF.

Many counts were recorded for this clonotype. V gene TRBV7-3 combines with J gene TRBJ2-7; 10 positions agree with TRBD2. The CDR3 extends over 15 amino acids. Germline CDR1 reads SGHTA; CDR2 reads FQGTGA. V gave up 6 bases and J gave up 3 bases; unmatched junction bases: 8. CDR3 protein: CASSYLAGEGYEQYF. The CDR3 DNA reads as TGTGCCAGCAGTTACCTAGCGGGAGAAGGCTACGAGCAGTACTTC.

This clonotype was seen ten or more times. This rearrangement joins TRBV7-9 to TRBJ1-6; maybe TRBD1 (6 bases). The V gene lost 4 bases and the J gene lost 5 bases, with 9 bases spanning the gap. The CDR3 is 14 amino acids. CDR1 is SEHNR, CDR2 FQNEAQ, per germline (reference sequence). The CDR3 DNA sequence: TGTGCCAGCAGCTCTGACAGGAATAATTCACCCCTCCACTTT. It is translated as CASSSDRNNSPLHF.

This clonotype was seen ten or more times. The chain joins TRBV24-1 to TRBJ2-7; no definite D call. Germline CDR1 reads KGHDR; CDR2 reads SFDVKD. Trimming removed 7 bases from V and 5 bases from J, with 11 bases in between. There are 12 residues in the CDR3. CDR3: CATRSQRNEQYF. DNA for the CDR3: TGTGCCACCAGGTCCCAGCGTAACGAGCAGTACTTC.

The CDR3 spells CASSQDPGGHTGELFF. In DNA, the CDR3 is TGTGCCAGCAGCCAAGATCCGGGAGGGCACACCGGGGAGCTGTTTTTT. The chain links TRBV4-2 to TRBJ2-2, with 8 bases matching TRBD2. In germline, CDR1 is LGHNA, CDR2 YNFKEQ. V was pared by 0 bases and J by 3 bases, with 3 bases of the junction left unmatched. There are 16 residues in the CDR3.

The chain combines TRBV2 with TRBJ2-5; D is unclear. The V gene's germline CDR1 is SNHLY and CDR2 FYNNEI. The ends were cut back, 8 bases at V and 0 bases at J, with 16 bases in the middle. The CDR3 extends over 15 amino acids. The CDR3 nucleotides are TGTGCCAGCCCCCCGGGTCTCCCCAACCAAGAGACCCAGTACTTC. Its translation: CASPPGLPNQETQYF.

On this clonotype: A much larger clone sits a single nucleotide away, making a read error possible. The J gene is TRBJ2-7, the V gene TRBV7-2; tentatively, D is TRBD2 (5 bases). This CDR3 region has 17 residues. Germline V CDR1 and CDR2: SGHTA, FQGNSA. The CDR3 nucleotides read TGTGCCGGCAGCTTAGCGCTAGGCTCTCAATCCTCCTACGAGCAGTACTTC. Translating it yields CAGSLALGSQSSYEQYF.

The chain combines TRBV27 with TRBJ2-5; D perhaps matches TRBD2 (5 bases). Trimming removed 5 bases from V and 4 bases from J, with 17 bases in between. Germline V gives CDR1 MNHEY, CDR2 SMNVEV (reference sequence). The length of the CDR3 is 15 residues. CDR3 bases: TGTGCCAGCAGTACAAACCCTTCCGAGGGAGAGACCCAGTACTTC. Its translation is CASSTNPSEGETQYF.

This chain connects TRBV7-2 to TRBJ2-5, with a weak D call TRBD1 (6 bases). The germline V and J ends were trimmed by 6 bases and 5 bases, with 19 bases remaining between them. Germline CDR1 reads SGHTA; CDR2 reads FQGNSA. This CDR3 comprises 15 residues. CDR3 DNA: TGTGCCAGCAGTTCACACGGCCTCAGGGGCGAGACCCAGTACTTC. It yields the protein CASSSHGLRGETQYF.

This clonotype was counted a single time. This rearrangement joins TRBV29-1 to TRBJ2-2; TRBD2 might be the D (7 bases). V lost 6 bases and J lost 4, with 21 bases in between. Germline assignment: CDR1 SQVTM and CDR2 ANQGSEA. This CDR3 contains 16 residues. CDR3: CSVRSTGGPSTGELFF. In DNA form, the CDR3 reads TGCAGCGTCCGCTCGACGGGGGGCCCGAGCACCGGGGAGCTGTTTTTT.

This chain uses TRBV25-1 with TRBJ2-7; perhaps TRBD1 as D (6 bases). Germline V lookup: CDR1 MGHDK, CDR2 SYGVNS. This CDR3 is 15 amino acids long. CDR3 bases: TGTGCTAGTTACGGGCCGGGACATGGGGCGTTCGAGCAGTACTTC. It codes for CASYGPGHGAFEQYF.

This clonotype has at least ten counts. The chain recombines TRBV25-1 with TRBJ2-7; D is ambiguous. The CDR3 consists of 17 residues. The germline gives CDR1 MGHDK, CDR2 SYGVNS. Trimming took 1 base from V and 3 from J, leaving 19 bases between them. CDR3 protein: CASSELSGSKIYYEQYF. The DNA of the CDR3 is TGTGCCAGCAGTGAATTGTCGGGCTCGAAGATATACTACGAGCAGTACTTC.

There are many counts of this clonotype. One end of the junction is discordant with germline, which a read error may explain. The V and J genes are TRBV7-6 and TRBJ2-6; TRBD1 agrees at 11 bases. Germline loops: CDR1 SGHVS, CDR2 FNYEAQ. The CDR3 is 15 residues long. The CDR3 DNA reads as TGTGCCAGCAGTCCTTCCCGGGACAGGGGGTTTGTGCTGTCTTTC. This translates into CASSPSRDRGFVLSF.

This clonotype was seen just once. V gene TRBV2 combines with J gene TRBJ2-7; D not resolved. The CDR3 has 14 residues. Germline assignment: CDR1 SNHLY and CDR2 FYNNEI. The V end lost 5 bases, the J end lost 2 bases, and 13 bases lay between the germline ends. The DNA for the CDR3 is TGTGCCAGCAGTTACCAGCGTTCCGCCTACGAGCAGTACTTC. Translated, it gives CASSYQRSAYEQYF.

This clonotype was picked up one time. This chain's CDR3 is CASRGQPDEKLFF. The CDR3 region has the DNA TGTGCCAGCAGGGGACAGCCAGATGAAAAACTGTTTTTT. The V call is TRBV2, the J call TRBJ1-4, with 7 bases aligning to TRBD1. This CDR3 is built from 13 residues. Germline V CDR1 and CDR2: SNHLY, FYNNEI. V lost 6 bases to trimming and J lost 6 bases; unmatched junction nucleotides: 4. The full variable domain, in which reference TRBV2 and TRBJ1-4 provide the parts outside the CDR3, is EPEVTQTPSHQVTQMGQEVILRCVPISNHLYFYWYRQILGQKVEFLVSFYNNEISEKSEIFDDQFSVERPDGSNFTLKIRSTKLEDSAMYFCASRGQPDEKLFFGSGTQLSVL.

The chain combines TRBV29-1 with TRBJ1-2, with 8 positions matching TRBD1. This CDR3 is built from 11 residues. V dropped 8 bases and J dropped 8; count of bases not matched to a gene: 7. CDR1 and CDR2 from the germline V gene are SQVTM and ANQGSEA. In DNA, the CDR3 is TGCAGCTCTCAGGGGGCGACCGGCTACACCTTC. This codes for CSSQGATGYTF.

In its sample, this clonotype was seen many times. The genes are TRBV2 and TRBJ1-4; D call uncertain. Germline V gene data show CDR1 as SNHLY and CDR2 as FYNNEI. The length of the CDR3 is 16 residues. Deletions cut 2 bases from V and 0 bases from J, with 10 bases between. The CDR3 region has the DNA TGTGCCAGCAGTGAAAAAGGACCAGCAACTAATGAAAAACTGTTTTTT. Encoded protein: CASSEKGPATNEKLFF.

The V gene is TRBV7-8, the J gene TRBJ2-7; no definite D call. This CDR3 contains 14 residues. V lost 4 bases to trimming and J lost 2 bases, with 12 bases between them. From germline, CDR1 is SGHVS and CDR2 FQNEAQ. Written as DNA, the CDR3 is TGTGCCAGCAGCTCCTCCGGCCCTACCTACGAGCAGTACTTC. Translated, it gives CASSSSGPTYEQYF.

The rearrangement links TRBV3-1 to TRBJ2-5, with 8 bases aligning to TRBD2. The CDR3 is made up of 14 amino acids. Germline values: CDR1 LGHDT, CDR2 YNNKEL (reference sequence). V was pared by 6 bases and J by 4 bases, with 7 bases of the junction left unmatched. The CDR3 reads CASSQRRGGETQYF. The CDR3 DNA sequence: TGTGCCAGCAGTCAGCGACGGGGGGGAGAGACCCAGTACTTC.

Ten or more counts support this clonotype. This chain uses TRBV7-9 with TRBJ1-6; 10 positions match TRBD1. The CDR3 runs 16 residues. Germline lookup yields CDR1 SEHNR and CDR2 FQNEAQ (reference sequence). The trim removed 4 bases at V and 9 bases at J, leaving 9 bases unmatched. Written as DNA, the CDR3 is TGTGCCAGCAGCTCCCGGGACAGGGGAGGATCTTCACCCCTCCACTTT. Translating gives CASSSRDRGGSSPLHF.

The CDR3 reads CAPTRDSKTYEQYF. DNA for the CDR3: TGTGCCCCGACGAGGGACAGCAAAACCTACGAGCAGTACTTC. The chain combines TRBV19 with TRBJ2-7; 7 bases agree with TRBD1. Germline-derived CDR1 and CDR2 are LNHDA and SQIVND (reference sequence). The CDR3 extends over 14 amino acids. V lost 11 bases and J lost 2; bases outside the gene matches: 12.

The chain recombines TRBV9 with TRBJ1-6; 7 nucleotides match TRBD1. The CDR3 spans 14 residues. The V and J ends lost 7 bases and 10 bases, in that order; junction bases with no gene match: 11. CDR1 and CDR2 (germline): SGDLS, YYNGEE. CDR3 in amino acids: CASGLQGPNSPLHF. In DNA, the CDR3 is TGTGCCAGCGGACTACAGGGGCCGAACTCACCCCTCCACTTT.

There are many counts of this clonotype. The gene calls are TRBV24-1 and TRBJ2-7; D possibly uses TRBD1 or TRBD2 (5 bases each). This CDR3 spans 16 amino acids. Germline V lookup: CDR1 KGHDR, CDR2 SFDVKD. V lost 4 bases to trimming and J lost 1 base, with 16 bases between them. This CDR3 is CATSETTGRISYEQYF. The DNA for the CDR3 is TGTGCCACCAGTGAAACCACGGGACGTATATCCTACGAGCAGTACTTC.

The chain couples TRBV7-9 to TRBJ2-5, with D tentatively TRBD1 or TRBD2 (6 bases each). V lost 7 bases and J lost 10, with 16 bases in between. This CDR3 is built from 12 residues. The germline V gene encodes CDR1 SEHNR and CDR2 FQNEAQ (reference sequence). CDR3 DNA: TGTGCCAGCACAGGGACGGAGGGGGACCAGTACTTC. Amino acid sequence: CASTGTEGDQYF.

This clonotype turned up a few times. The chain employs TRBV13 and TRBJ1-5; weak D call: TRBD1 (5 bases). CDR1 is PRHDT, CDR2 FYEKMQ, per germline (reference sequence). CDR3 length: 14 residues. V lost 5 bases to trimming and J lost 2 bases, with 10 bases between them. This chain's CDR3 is CASSPGPRNQPQHF. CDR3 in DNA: TGTGCCAGCAGCCCGGGGCCCCGCAATCAGCCCCAGCATTTT.

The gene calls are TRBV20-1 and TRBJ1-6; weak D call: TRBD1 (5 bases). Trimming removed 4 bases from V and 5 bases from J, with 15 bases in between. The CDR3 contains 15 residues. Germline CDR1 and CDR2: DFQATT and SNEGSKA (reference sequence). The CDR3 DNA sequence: TGCAGTGCTACGACAAGGACAAGGGATAATTCACCCCTCCACTTT. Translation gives CSATTRTRDNSPLHF.

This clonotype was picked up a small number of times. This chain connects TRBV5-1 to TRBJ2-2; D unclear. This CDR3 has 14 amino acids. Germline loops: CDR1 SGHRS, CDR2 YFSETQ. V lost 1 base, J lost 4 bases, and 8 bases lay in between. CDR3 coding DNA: TGCGCCAGCAGCTTGATGCAGTCCACCGGGGAGCTGTTTTTT. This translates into CASSLMQSTGELFF. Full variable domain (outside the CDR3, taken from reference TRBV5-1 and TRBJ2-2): KAGVTQTPRYLIKTRGQQVTLSCSPISGHRSVSWYQQTPGQGLQFLFEYFSETQRNKGNFPGRFSGRQFSNSRSEMNVSTLELGDSALYLCASSLMQSTGELFFGEGSRLTVL.